This TCR beta chain was identified during a study of shared clonotypes between healthy human individuals. The authors' processing: For the immunoSEQ data, sequences were junction-only without quality scores, so filtering differed. The assay was immunoSEQ multiplex PCR, and TCRdb's table has in-frame clones only and misses some. That table gives V, J and clone size, and the DNA gave D and trimming. The repertoire includes about 1.5 million clones, 95% to 99% of them detected once, and roughly 0.4% sits in the top ten. The germline gives CDR1 SGHKS, CDR2 YYEKEE (reference sequence). There are 17 residues in the CDR3. Trimming took 4 bases from V and 4 from J; bases not matched to a gene: 12. A word on this clone: Its matching antigen is unknown.

Broader study findings: The represented genetic and exposure-history diversity was limited by the small number of donors. Unshared clonotypes carried lower generation probabilities than those common to all four donors.

This TCR was recovered from a man younger than 45 in good health. The chain is built from TRBV5-5 and TRBJ2-2, with 8 positions matching TRBD1. The sample taken for sequencing was naive CD4+ T cells sorted from blood. Subset given: CD45RA+ positively selected. CDR3 nucleotides: TGTGCCAGCAGCCAGAACGCCAGGGGGCAGGCCACCGGGGAGCTGTTTTTT. It yields the protein CASSQNARGQATGELFF.